This passage covers 3 T cell receptor beta chains from one sample sequenced in a study of blood T cell repertoires in COVID-19. Produced via immunoSEQ multiplex PCR; TCRdb's table is partial and in-frame only. This sample yields 300,000 to 350,000 clones, of which around nine tenths are seen a single time; about 7% belongs to the top ten. The material sequenced was peripheral blood. The source is a woman between 65 and 79 years old with COVID-19, enrolled during active disease.

V and J are TRBV6-1 and TRBJ2-7; 8 bases are a match to TRBD1. The V and J ends lost 8 bases and 5 bases, in that order; junction bases with no gene match: 8. The CDR3 runs 13 residues. Germline CDR1 reads MNHNS; CDR2 reads SASEGT. The CDR3 spells CASDRQGSNEQYF. DNA of the CDR3: TGTGCCAGCGACAGACAGGGGAGCAACGAGCAGTACTTC.

The chain employs TRBV3-1 (or the pseudogene TRBV3-2) and TRBJ2-7; 15 positions agree with TRBD2. This CDR3 comprises 16 residues. Germline values: CDR1 LGHDT, CDR2 YNNKEL (reference sequence). V lost 2 bases to trimming and J lost 9 bases; unmatched junction nucleotides: 8. The CDR3 here is CASSQPIGTSGGPQYF. The CDR3, as DNA: TGTGCCAGCAGCCAACCCATCGGGACTAGCGGGGGGCCGCAGTACTTC.

The table lists this clone with a count of one. The V and J genes are TRBV3-1 (or the pseudogene TRBV3-2) and TRBJ2-5; 8 bases fit TRBD1. CDR1 is LGHDT, CDR2 YNNKEL, per germline (reference sequence). This CDR3 has 17 residues. Germline trimming cut 0 bases from V and 3 bases from J; bases unmatched to any gene: 9. The CDR3 loop reads CASSQDSGAGGEETQYF. In DNA, the CDR3 is TGTGCCAGCAGCCAAGATTCGGGGGCAGGGGGCGAAGAGACCCAGTACTTC.